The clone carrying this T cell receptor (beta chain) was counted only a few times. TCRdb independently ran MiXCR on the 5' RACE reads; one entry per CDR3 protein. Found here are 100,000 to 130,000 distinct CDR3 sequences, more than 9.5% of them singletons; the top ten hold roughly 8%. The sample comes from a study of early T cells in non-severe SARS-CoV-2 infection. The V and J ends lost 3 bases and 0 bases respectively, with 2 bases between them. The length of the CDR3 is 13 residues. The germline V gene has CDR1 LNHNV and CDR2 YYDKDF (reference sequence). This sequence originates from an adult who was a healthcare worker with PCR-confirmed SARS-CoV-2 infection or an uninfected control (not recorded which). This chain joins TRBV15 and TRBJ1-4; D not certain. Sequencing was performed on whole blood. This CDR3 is CATSRATNEKLFF. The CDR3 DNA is TGTGCCACCAGCAGGGCAACTAATGAAAAACTGTTTTTT.